This TCR beta chain was retrieved from a study of blood T cell repertoires in COVID-19. On the study more broadly: From the United States, Italy and Spain came samples of acute and convalescent COVID-19. Sources were T cells, B-cell-depleted T cells, or PBMCs; the material itself was cDNA or gDNA.

TCRdb's table, derived via immunoSEQ multiplex PCR, lists solely in-frame clones and lacks some. The sample includes about 370,000 clones, approximately 88% seen only once; the top ten take 3%. Germline assignment: CDR1 MGHRA and CDR2 YSYEKL. The CDR3 length is 19 residues. Losses at the gene ends were 3 bases for V and 0 bases for J; bases not matched to a gene: 12. Enrolment of Seattle patients took place during active infection, and they were followed longitudinally. The chain recombines TRBV4-1 with TRBJ2-2; 8 positions agree with TRBD1. The clonotype comes from a woman aged 25-40 years with COVID-19, enrolled during active disease. Sequences were obtained from peripheral blood. CDR3 in amino acids: CASSQARTGRITNTGELFF. CDR3 bases: TGCGCCAGCAGCCAGGCCCGGACAGGGAGGATTACGAACACCGGGGAGCTGTTTTTT.